The 13 T cell receptor beta chains below all came from one sample that was sequenced in a study of blood T cell repertoires in COVID-19. The protocol was immunoSEQ multiplex PCR, while the TCRdb copy is restricted to in-frame clones and leaves out a portion. The sample lists 200,000 to 300,000 clones, 88% occurring once. Material: peripheral blood. These TCRs come from a man in his sixties who had recovered from COVID-19.

The rearrangement joins TRBV19 to TRBJ1-1, with D possibly matching TRBD1 (6 bases). In germline, CDR1 is LNHDA, CDR2 SQIVND (reference sequence). CDR3 length: 13 residues. Trimming removed 8 bases from V and 3 bases from J, with 13 bases in between. This CDR3 reads CASSDRRYTEAFF. The CDR3 DNA follows: TGTGCCAGTTCCGACAGGAGGTACACTGAAGCTTTCTTT.

V gene TRBV29-1 combines with J gene TRBJ2-5, with D possibly matching TRBD1 (6 bases). Trimming shortened V by 3 bases and J by 3 bases, and 11 bases separated the two germline ends. Germline V gene sequence: CDR1 SQVTM, CDR2 ANQGSEA. The CDR3 is made up of 13 amino acids. CDR3 residues: CSVERYREETQYF. Here the CDR3 DNA reads TGCAGCGTTGAGAGGTACAGGGAAGAGACCCAGTACTTC. The full variable domain, its missing parts supplied by reference TRBV29-1 and TRBJ2-5, is SAVISQKPSRDICQRGTSLTIQCQVDSQVTMMFWYRQQPGQSLTLIATANQGSEATYESGFVIDKFPISRPNLTFSTLTVSNMSPEDSSIYLCSVERYREETQYFGPGTRLLVL.

The chain is built from TRBV7-2 and TRBJ1-4; 9 nucleotides agree with TRBD1. Germline-derived CDR1 and CDR2 are SGHTA and FQGNSA. V shed 6 bases and J 7 bases; nucleotides not matched to a gene: 6. This CDR3 comprises 14 residues. The CDR3 region is CASRTGGLSEKLFF. For the CDR3, the DNA is TGTGCCAGCAGAACAGGGGGCTTAAGTGAAAAACTGTTTTTT.

This rearrangement joins TRBV5-4 to TRBJ2-5; weak D call: TRBD1 (6 bases). Trimming stripped 0 bases from V and 7 bases from J, with 16 bases between. Germline loops: CDR1 SGHNT, CDR2 YYREEE (reference sequence). The CDR3 sequence is 15 residues long. CDR3 in amino acids: CASSLGVSQGGTQYF. The CDR3 DNA follows: TGTGCCAGCAGCTTGGGAGTTTCACAGGGTGGGACCCAGTACTTC.

The chain recombines TRBV29-1 with TRBJ1-2; tentatively, D is TRBD1 (5 bases). Trimming removed 3 bases at V and 4 bases at J, with 9 bases between. The CDR3 length is 12 residues. Germline V gene sequence: CDR1 SQVTM, CDR2 ANQGSEA. The CDR3 coding sequence is TGCAGCGTTGATCAGGGTGGCTATGGCTACACCTTC. Translating gives CSVDQGGYGYTF.

This clone was seen more than once but under ten times. J is TRBJ2-2 and V is TRBV27; D is possibly TRBD1 (5 bases). The CDR3 is made up of 14 amino acids. The germline CDR1 and CDR2 sequences are MNHEY and SMNVEV (reference sequence). Trimming took 2 bases from V and 3 from J, leaving 7 bases between them. CDR3 sequence reads: CASSLLGDTGELFF. DNA of the CDR3: TGTGCCAGCAGTTTACTAGGGGACACCGGGGAGCTGTTTTTT.

The V gene is TRBV5-1, the J gene TRBJ2-2; 7 bases match TRBD1. There are 15 residues in the CDR3. Trimming took 3 bases from V and 0 from J; bases not matched to a gene: 2. From germline, CDR1 is SGHRS and CDR2 YFSETQ. The CDR3 region is CASSSTGTNTGELFF. DNA of the CDR3: TGCGCCAGCAGCTCGACAGGGACGAACACCGGGGAGCTGTTTTTT.

This chain connects TRBV6-1 to TRBJ1-2, with 9 bases lining up with TRBD1. Germline CDR1 MNHNS, CDR2 SASEGT. The V gene end was trimmed by 3 bases and the J gene end by 6 bases; junction bases not matched to a gene: 2. The CDR3 length is 13 residues. In DNA form, the CDR3 reads TGTGCCAGCAGTGACCGGACAGGGGATGGCTACACCTTC. Encoded protein: CASSDRTGDGYTF.

The chain joins TRBV5-4 to TRBJ1-5; D is perhaps TRBD1 (6 bases). The CDR3 totals 13 residues. CDR1 SGHNT and CDR2 YYREEE come from the germline V gene (reference sequence). Deletions cut 4 bases from V and 4 bases from J, with 9 bases between. The DNA of the CDR3 is TGTGCCAGCAGCCCGGACAGAAATCAGCCCCAGCATTTT. Translating gives CASSPDRNQPQHF.

This chain links TRBV7-9 with TRBJ2-4; 9 bases fit TRBD1. Germline loops: CDR1 SEHNR, CDR2 FQNEAQ (reference sequence). V lost 5 bases and J lost 7; bases outside the gene matches: 21. This CDR3 has 19 amino acids. The CDR3 loop is CASSRADRGPAKQRNIQYF. In DNA form, the CDR3 reads TGTGCCAGCAGCCGGGCGGACAGGGGACCCGCGAAGCAAAGGAACATTCAGTACTTC.

This sequence joins TRBV27 and TRBJ1-1; D is undetermined. Germline CDR1 and CDR2: MNHEY and SMNVEV (reference sequence). The V and J ends lost 0 bases and 0 bases respectively, with 8 bases between them. The CDR3 consists of 15 residues. CDR3 sequence: CASSLSTGLNTEAFF. CDR3 in DNA: TGTGCCAGCAGTTTATCCACGGGTTTGAACACTGAAGCTTTCTTT.

J is TRBJ1-6 and V is TRBV11-2, with 7 bases identical to TRBD1. The germline V gene encodes CDR1 SGHAT and CDR2 FQNNGV. The CDR3 is made up of 15 amino acids. V lost 5 bases and J lost 9; bases outside the gene matches: 10. The CDR3 sequence is CASSRFDRAGSPLHF. The CDR3 DNA sequence: TGTGCCAGCAGCCGCTTCGACAGGGCTGGTTCACCCCTCCACTTT.

The V and J genes are TRBV27 and TRBJ2-7; the D gene is possibly TRBD2 (5 bases). Trimming shortened V by 2 bases and J by 0 bases, and 8 bases separated the two germline ends. This CDR3 contains 14 residues. The germline V gene encodes CDR1 MNHEY and CDR2 SMNVEV (reference sequence). The CDR3 loop is CASSLGRVSYEQYF. Written as DNA, the CDR3 is TGTGCCAGCAGTTTAGGGCGGGTCTCCTACGAGCAGTACTTC.